One and the same sample provided the 18 T cell receptor beta chains below, sequenced in a study of blood T cell repertoires in COVID-19. Profiling relied on immunoSEQ multiplex PCR, and the TCRdb table lists in-frame clones only, not all of them. Of some 28,000 clones detected, 84% appear once; the ten largest clones hold 15% to 20%. The sequenced material came from peripheral blood. Receptor source: a man between 65 and 85 years old with active COVID-19.

The chain uses TRBV6-5 and TRBJ2-5, with 9 positions matching TRBD2. Trimming cost V 6 bases and J 4 bases; bases outside gene matches: 9. Germline lookup yields CDR1 MNHEY and CDR2 SVGAGI. The CDR3 runs to 15 residues. This chain's CDR3 is CASRLPAGGGETQYF. The DNA of the CDR3 is TGTGCCAGCAGACTCCCAGCGGGGGGAGGAGAGACCCAGTACTTC.

The gene calls are TRBV24-1 and TRBJ2-7; 9 bases are a match to TRBD1. The CDR3 is 15 residues long. The V gene's germline CDR1 is KGHDR and CDR2 SFDVKD. V lost 3 bases to trimming and J lost 4 bases; unmatched junction nucleotides: 6. In nucleotides, the CDR3 is TGTGCCACCAGTGATGCAGGGACAGGGAGGTACGAGCAGTACTTC. This codes for CATSDAGTGRYEQYF.

V is TRBV2 and J is TRBJ2-5; D gene uncertain. The CDR3 runs to 11 residues. Germline V lookup: CDR1 SNHLY, CDR2 FYNNEI. The V end was cut by 5 bases, the J end by 5 bases, with 6 bases between. The CDR3 DNA follows: TGTGCCAGCAGTCTGGAGGAGACCCAGTACTTC. This translates into CASSLEETQYF.

CDR3 residues: CASRDDRFGEAAYEQYF. The CDR3, as DNA: TGTGCCAGCAGAGATGATCGCTTCGGGGAGGCGGCCTACGAGCAGTACTTC. This chain links TRBV28 with TRBJ2-7; D perhaps matches TRBD2 (6 bases). Between the trimmed V and J ends, which lost 6 bases and 2 bases, there was a span of 23 bases. Germline CDR1 reads MDHEN; CDR2 reads SYDVKM. The CDR3 extends over 17 amino acids.

Of note for this clone: Compared with germline, one end of the junction differs, possibly owing to a read error. The gene calls are TRBV5-6 and TRBJ1-2, with D tentatively TRBD1 (6 bases). Germline-derived CDR1 and CDR2 are SGHDT and YYEEEE. The length of the CDR3 is 14 residues. Here the CDR3 DNA reads TGTGCCAGCAGCTTGAGCGGGACAAGGGGTGGCGACACCTTC. This codes for CASSLSGTRGGDTF.

The J gene is TRBJ2-2, the V gene TRBV18, with 11 bases matching TRBD2. Germline V gene lookup returns CDR1 KGHSH and CDR2 LQKENI. V lost 2 bases, J lost 0 bases, and 5 bases stayed unmatched. The CDR3 length is 18 residues. The CDR3 here is CASSPKASGGTNTGELFF. CDR3 in DNA: TGTGCCAGCTCACCAAAGGCTAGCGGGGGGACGAACACCGGGGAGCTGTTTTTT.

This clone is a singleton in its sample. The J gene is TRBJ2-7, the V gene TRBV30, with D perhaps matching TRBD2 (6 bases). CDR3 size: 15 residues. From germline, CDR1 is GTSNPN and CDR2 SVGIG (reference sequence). V was cut by 1 base and J by 3 bases, with 16 bases left in between. The CDR3 DNA reads TGTGCCTGGAGTGGGCCGGGGAGGCAGGGCTACGAGCAGTACTTC. Protein sequence: CAWSGPGRQGYEQYF.

This clone was recorded a few times. The chain is built from TRBV7-8 and TRBJ1-4; the D gene is possibly TRBD1 (6 bases). The CDR3 is 16 residues long. V lost 3 bases and J 1 base, leaving 12 bases between the germline ends. The germline CDR1 and CDR2 sequences are SGHVS and FQNEAQ. The CDR3 DNA reads TGTGCCAGCAGCTTTTATGGGGGCGGAACTAATGAAAAACTGTTTTTT. Its protein is CASSFYGGGTNEKLFF. Based on the CDR3 plus reference TRBV7-8 and TRBJ1-4, the full variable domain is GAGVSQSPRYKVAKRGQDVALRCDPISGHVSLFWYQQALGQGPEFLTYFQNEAQLDKSGLPSDRFFAERPEGSVSTLKIQRTQQEDSAVYLCASSFYGGGTNEKLFFGSGTQLSVL.

This chain uses TRBV7-2 with TRBJ1-2; 12 bases match TRBD1. J was trimmed by 4 bases and V by 5 bases; bases with no gene match: 5. The CDR3 is made up of 15 amino acids. CDR1 is SGHTA, CDR2 FQGNSA, per germline. CDR3 DNA sequence: TGTGCCAGCAGCCCCGGGACAGGGGGCGCCTATGGCTACACCTTC. Translation: CASSPGTGGAYGYTF.

The CDR3 here is CASSRTGQGEDTQYF. CDR3 coding DNA: TGTGCCAGCAGTCGTACGGGACAGGGGGAAGATACGCAGTATTTT. The J gene is TRBJ2-3, the V gene TRBV2; 11 bases match TRBD1. Germline CDR1 reads SNHLY; CDR2 reads FYNNEI. The CDR3 has 15 residues. Losses at the gene ends were 5 bases for V and 5 bases for J; bases not matched to a gene: 6.

The chain is built from TRBV5-1 and TRBJ2-5; 7 bases are shared with TRBD1. From germline, CDR1 is SGHRS and CDR2 YFSETQ. CDR3 size: 14 residues. V lost 3 bases, J lost 2 bases, and 4 bases stayed unmatched. This CDR3 is CASSSGTAQETQYF. Written as DNA, the CDR3 is TGCGCCAGCAGCTCCGGGACAGCGCAAGAGACCCAGTACTTC.

J is TRBJ2-3 and V is TRBV2, with 10 bases fitting TRBD2. CDR3 length: 14 amino acids. The germline gives CDR1 SNHLY, CDR2 FYNNEI. V shed 7 bases and J 2 bases; nucleotides not matched to a gene: 3. CDR3 sequence reads: CASTAGGITDTQYF. The CDR3 DNA is TGTGCCAGCACAGCGGGGGGGATCACAGATACGCAGTATTTT.

This clone was detected once. This chain links TRBV18 with TRBJ2-2; D may be TRBD2 (5 bases). This CDR3 has 13 amino acids. Trimming took off 3 bases at V and 6 bases at J, with 8 bases between the two ends. Germline V lookup: CDR1 KGHSH, CDR2 LQKENI. CDR3 sequence: CASSPQRAGELFF. CDR3 DNA: TGTGCCAGCTCACCGCAGAGGGCCGGGGAGCTGTTTTTT.

This chain links TRBV2 with TRBJ1-1; D possibly corresponds to TRBD1 (5 bases). CDR1 is SNHLY, CDR2 FYNNEI, per germline. V lost 7 bases, J lost 2 bases, and 11 bases lay in between. The CDR3 sequence is 13 residues long. The CDR3 DNA is TGTGCCAGCATCAGGGCTATAAACACTGAAGCTTTCTTT. Residues: CASIRAINTEAFF.

V usage is TRBV27 and J usage is TRBJ2-7; no clear D. Trimming cost V 0 bases and J 3 bases, with 12 bases left between them. There are 15 residues in the CDR3. Looked up from germline, CDR1 is MNHEY and CDR2 is SMNVEV (reference sequence). CDR3 sequence: CASSLSSSNYYEQYF. In DNA, the CDR3 is TGTGCCAGCAGTTTATCGTCGTCTAACTACTACGAGCAGTACTTC.

The DNA of the CDR3 is TGTGCCAGCAGCCTAGGGGCCAGCGGGGGCGAGACCCAGTACTTC. Its translation is CASSLGASGGETQYF. The rearrangement joins TRBV7-6 to TRBJ2-5, with 8 bases lining up with TRBD2. This CDR3 has 15 residues. With 5 bases clipped from V and 5 bases from J, the junction kept 10 bases outside the gene matches. From germline, CDR1 is SGHVS and CDR2 FNYEAQ.

This chain connects TRBV3-1 (or the pseudogene TRBV3-2) to TRBJ2-5; TRBD2 might be the D (5 bases). Trimming removed 4 bases from V and 2 bases from J, with 17 bases in between. Germline V lookup: CDR1 LGHDT, CDR2 YNNKEL (reference sequence). This CDR3 has 16 amino acids. CDR3 amino acids: CASSLRTGNNQETQYF. The CDR3 DNA reads as TGTGCCAGCAGCCTGAGGACGGGGAATAATCAAGAGACCCAGTACTTC.

This chain connects TRBV7-9 to TRBJ2-3; TRBD1 agrees at 9 bases. V shed 5 bases and J 4 bases; nucleotides not matched to a gene: 4. This CDR3 contains 14 residues. Per germline, CDR1 SEHNR and CDR2 FQNEAQ (reference sequence). CDR3 DNA sequence: TGTGCCAGCAGCCTACAGGGGGCCCCAGATACGCAGTATTTT. Protein sequence: CASSLQGAPDTQYF.